This TCR beta chain was captured in a study of T cells in Graves' hyperthyroidism and ophthalmopathy. The source material, RNA transcripts, was used to amplify TCR beta CDR3 regions. A set of HTBI primers served as the primers for a first-round RT-PCR of the TCR CDR3. TCRdb processed the multiplex PCR reads anew with MiXCR; each CDR3 protein has one entry. Of fewer than 450,000 distinct CDR3 sequences detected, about a sixth appear once; the ten largest clones hold more than 30%. The germline gives CDR1 MNHEY, CDR2 SMNVEV (reference sequence). The CDR3 covers 15 residues. The V gene lost 5 bases and the J gene lost 2 bases, with 16 bases spanning the gap. This clonotype was detected many times.

The V call is TRBV27, the J call TRBJ2-7; D tentatively fits TRBD1 or TRBD2 (6 bases each). The TCR originated in a woman in her thirties with Graves' hyperthyroidism that later progressed to Graves' ophthalmopathy. The specimen sequenced was blood. CDR3 sequence (DNA): TGTGCCAGCAGTACCGGGGGCGGGGTCACCTACGAGCAGTACTTC. Translated: CASSTGGGVTYEQYF.